The clone carrying this T cell receptor beta chain has a handful of counts. The data derive from a study of response to subunit inactivated influenza vaccine. MiXCR, run by TCRdb on the RT-PCR reads, gives a single entry per CDR3 protein. The repertoire consists of around 320,000 distinct CDR3 sequences, with 20% to 25% occurring once and the leading ten covering approximately 10%. V was pared by 5 bases and J by 8 bases, with 19 bases between. CDR3 length: 14 amino acids. CDR1 is DFQATT, CDR2 SNEGSKA, per germline (reference sequence). This sequence was found in a man between 50 and 75 years old who received an inactivated influenza vaccine. The material was PBMCs from blood, obtained roughly 20 months after vaccination. The chain has TRBV20-1 and TRBJ2-1; maybe TRBD2 (6 bases). In nucleotides, the CDR3 is TGCAGTGCTCCTTGGCGGGGCCCCAGCGATGAGCAGTTCTTC. This codes for CSAPWRGPSDEQFF.